This T cell receptor beta chain was sequenced for a study of T cells in tuberculosis. Germline CDR1 reads ENHRY; CDR2 reads SYGVKD. V shed 2 bases and J shed 8 bases, with 12 bases lying between them. The length of the CDR3 is 13 residues. This table comes from immunoSEQ multiplex PCR, and its TCRdb copy is limited to in-frame clones, with some not included. The table lists tens of thousands of clones, around 96% of them singletons. In the case of this clone: Its target is not known.

Study observations and caveats: Cases with active tuberculosis were adults, while controls were adolescents. Smaller alpha distances in active tuberculosis partly reflected shorter CDR3-alpha lengths. Using the GMM-specific repertoire gave 85% to 90% accuracy versus 60% to 70% with motifs.

This clonotype was obtained from a donor aged 10-35 years with latent tuberculosis or without tuberculosis infection. The rearrangement links TRBV10-3 to TRBJ1-2; the D gene is possibly TRBD1 (6 bases). The sample comprised PBMCs. DNA for the CDR3: TGTGCCATCAGTGAGGGGCAGGGGCCCGGCTACACCTTC. Translated: CAISEGQGPGYTF.